The 22 T cell receptor beta chains presented below share a single source sample, sequenced in a study of blood T cells in healthy people across ages (dated by TCRdb to the mid-2010s). The receptor library was made with 5' RACE. Instrument on record: Illumina HiSeq 2500. A second PCR of 7 to 11 cycles was performed with a sample-barcoded 5' primer and a J-beta primer mix. The public reads were reprocessed in TCRdb via fastp at Q25 and MiXCR, keeping in-frame beta chains. Merged by CDR3 protein, the rows form single entries marked with the most common genes and DNA. The sample data list some 900,000 distinct CDR3 sequences, and around 48% of these were observed just once. The top ten constitute roughly 13% of the sample. Material for sequencing was blood. Every receptor here comes from a man aged 25-45 years in good health.

This clonotype has more than one count but fewer than ten. V is TRBV28 and J is TRBJ2-7; 8 bases map to TRBD2. The CDR3 consists of 14 residues. V was pared by 5 bases and J by 0 bases, with 3 bases of the junction left unmatched. Germline lookup yields CDR1 MDHEN and CDR2 SYDVKM. Here the CDR3 reads CASSGTSFSYEQYF. The CDR3 DNA follows: TGTGCCAGCAGTGGGACTAGTTTCTCCTACGAGCAGTACTTC.

This rearrangement joins TRBV20-1 to TRBJ2-5; TRBD2 aligns across 9 bases. The J segment lost 9 bases and the V segment lost 1 base, leaving 12 bases of the junction unmatched. Germline CDR1 is DFQATT and CDR2 is SNEGSKA (reference sequence). The CDR3 contains 15 residues. CDR3 protein: CSARAGAGGREAQYF. As DNA, the CDR3 is TGCAGTGCTAGAGCGGGCGCGGGAGGGCGGGAGGCCCAGTACTTC.

The chain uses TRBV20-1 and TRBJ2-1, with TRBD1 identical over 7 bases. The CDR3 contains 15 residues. The V gene's germline CDR1 is DFQATT and CDR2 SNEGSKA (reference sequence). With 0 bases clipped from V and 9 bases from J, the junction kept 11 bases outside the gene matches. CDR3 protein: CSARDGQVVGSEQFF. The CDR3 coding sequence is TGCAGTGCTAGAGATGGACAGGTGGTAGGGAGTGAGCAGTTCTTC.

J is TRBJ2-6 and V is TRBV28; 7 bases agree with TRBD1. Germline V CDR1 and CDR2: MDHEN, SYDVKM. The CDR3 contains 16 residues. V lost 5 bases to trimming and J lost 3 bases; unmatched junction nucleotides: 7. The CDR3 bases are TGTGCCAGCAGTCCAGACAGGGTACTTGGGGCCAACGTCCTGACTTTC. Protein product: CASSPDRVLGANVLTF. Based on the CDR3 plus reference TRBV28 and TRBJ2-6, the full variable domain is DVKVTQSSRYLVKRTGEKVFLECVQDMDHENMFWYRQDPGLGLRLIYFSYDVKMKEKGDIPEGYSVSREKKERFSLILESASTNQTSMYLCASSPDRVLGANVLTFGAGSRLTVL.

The J gene is TRBJ1-2, the V gene TRBV29-1, with unresolved D. The CDR3 has 9 amino acids. V was cut by 3 bases and J by 10 bases, with 6 bases left in between. Germline CDR1 is SQVTM and CDR2 is ANQGSEA. This CDR3 is CSVDQAYTF. The CDR3, as DNA: TGCAGCGTTGACCAGGCCTACACCTTC. The whole variable domain, filled in from reference TRBV29-1 and TRBJ1-2, reads SAVISQKPSRDICQRGTSLTIQCQVDSQVTMMFWYRQQPGQSLTLIATANQGSEATYESGFVIDKFPISRPNLTFSTLTVSNMSPEDSSIYLCSVDQAYTFGSGTRLTVV.

This clonotype was seen more than once but under ten times. The gene calls are TRBV12-3 or TRBV12-4 and TRBJ2-7; 8 nucleotides line up with TRBD1. With V trimmed by 2 bases and J by 8 bases, 5 bases remained unmatched. The CDR3 covers 13 residues. The CDR3 bases are TGTGCCAGCAGTTTATCAGGGGGCGGTAAGCAGTACTTC. It translates to CASSLSGGGKQYF.

The chain employs TRBV24-1 and TRBJ2-3; 8 nucleotides match TRBD1. Germline V gene data show CDR1 as KGHDR and CDR2 as SFDVKD. The CDR3 runs 18 residues. The V and J ends lost 0 bases and 6 bases, in that order; junction bases with no gene match: 13. The CDR3, as DNA: TGTGCCACCAGTGATTTGGAACCAGGACAGGGTTATTCTGATACGCAGTATTTT. This gives the protein CATSDLEPGQGYSDTQYF.

This clonotype occurred once. Just one base apart from a much larger clone, this may be a read error. The chain is built from TRBV20-1 and TRBJ2-5; TRBD2 agrees at 10 bases. With 5 bases clipped from V and 4 bases from J, the junction kept 7 bases outside the gene matches. Germline CDR1 and CDR2: DFQATT and SNEGSKA (reference sequence). The CDR3 is 14 amino acids. CDR3 coding DNA: TGCAGTGCTGGGAGAGCGGGGGGGCTAGAGACCCAGTACTTC. It codes for CSAGRAGGLETQYF.

The chain is built from TRBV27 and TRBJ2-4; either TRBD1 or TRBD2 may fit D (5 bases each). The CDR3 is 14 residues long. Trimming took 6 bases from V and 2 from J, leaving 11 bases between them. From germline, CDR1 is MNHEY and CDR2 SMNVEV (reference sequence). The CDR3 bases are TGTGCCAGCAGACACGGGGCCACCAAAAACATTCAGTACTTC. This translates into CASRHGATKNIQYF.

This clonotype has only a few counts. The J gene is TRBJ2-7, the V gene TRBV5-1; D possibly corresponds to TRBD2 (5 bases). The CDR3 contains 14 residues. CDR1 and CDR2 (germline): SGHRS, YFSETQ. V was pared by 1 base and J by 3 bases, with 11 bases between. The DNA of the CDR3 is TGCGCCAGCAGCTTGAACGGGGAAGACTACGAGCAGTACTTC. This sequence encodes CASSLNGEDYEQYF.

The rearrangement uses TRBV21-1 and TRBJ2-1; the table's D gene call, TRBD2, was not cross checked with the DNA. TRBV21-1 is a pseudogene segment. This CDR3 comprises 14 residues. The CDR3: CASSKLKRGLGQFF. CDR3 DNA: TGTGCCAGCAGCAAATTGAAGCGGGGGTTGGGGCAGTTCTTC.

This clonotype occurred a few times. J is TRBJ2-7 and V is TRBV27; D is unresolved. The CDR3 extends over 13 amino acids. Trimming stripped 5 bases from V and 0 bases from J, with 8 bases between. The germline gives CDR1 MNHEY, CDR2 SMNVEV (reference sequence). CDR3 DNA sequence: TGTGCCAGCAGTACTCGGGCCTCCTACGAGCAGTACTTC. Translation: CASSTRASYEQYF.

On this clonotype itself: It may be a read error: a sequence one base away is much more abundant. The rearrangement links TRBV6-6 to TRBJ2-7; 7 bases are shared with TRBD1. J lost 0 bases, V lost 9 bases, and 5 bases had no gene match. CDR3 length: 13 amino acids. Germline V gene sequence: CDR1 MNHNY, CDR2 SVGAGI (reference sequence). The CDR3 DNA reads TGTGCCAGTATGGACAGGCCCTCCTACGAGCAGTACTTC. Protein product: CASMDRPSYEQYF.

This clonotype was seen repeatedly, ten times or more. This chain connects TRBV4-2 to TRBJ2-7; D might be TRBD2 (5 bases). The V end lost 0 bases, the J end lost 6 bases, and 15 bases lay between the germline ends. The CDR3 runs to 15 residues. The germline V gene encodes CDR1 LGHNA and CDR2 YNFKEQ. This chain's CDR3 is CASSQELASSGEQYF. The CDR3 coding sequence is TGTGCCAGCAGCCAAGAATTAGCTAGCTCGGGCGAGCAGTACTTC.

This chain joins TRBV11-2 and TRBJ2-5; 9 nucleotides match TRBD2. There are 19 residues in the CDR3. CDR1 is SGHAT and CDR2 is FQNNGV in the germline V gene. The trim removed 4 bases at V and 2 bases at J, leaving 17 bases unmatched. CDR3 protein: CASSSTVGGGAVSQETQYF. The CDR3 nucleotides are TGTGCCAGCAGCTCTACGGTGGGCGGGGGGGCGGTATCACAAGAGACCCAGTACTTC.

This clonotype has only one observation. A junction boundary mismatches the germline segment, possibly from a read error. V is TRBV20-1 and J is TRBJ2-5; D perhaps matches TRBD2 (5 bases). This CDR3 spans 12 amino acids. CDR1 and CDR2 (germline): DFQATT, SNEGSKA (reference sequence). The CDR3 here is CSARRMGETPYF. The DNA for the CDR3 is TGCAGTGCTAGGCGTATGGGAGAGACCCCGTACTTC.

The chain recombines TRBV29-1 with TRBJ2-5; 12 bases map to TRBD1. The CDR3 consists of 15 residues. Germline-derived CDR1 and CDR2 are SQVTM and ANQGSEA. Trimming took 7 bases from V and 2 from J; bases not matched to a gene: 8. CDR3 amino acids: CSGRLGQGAQETQYF. In DNA form, the CDR3 reads TGCAGCGGCCGACTGGGACAGGGGGCACAAGAGACCCAGTACTTC.

This clonotype has a handful of counts. The genes are TRBV6-5 and TRBJ1-1; D is unresolved. Trimming removed 10 bases at V and 8 bases at J, with 20 bases between. Germline CDR1 MNHEY, CDR2 SVGAGI. This CDR3 contains 13 residues. CDR3 sequence: CATVRMAGLEAFF. In nucleotides, the CDR3 is TGTGCCACCGTAAGGATGGCAGGTCTAGAAGCTTTCTTT.

This chain connects TRBV18 to TRBJ2-5; 7 positions agree with TRBD1. V shed 3 bases, J shed 9 bases, and the junction held 13 bases outside the gene matches. Germline CDR1 is KGHSH and CDR2 is LQKENI. The CDR3 totals 15 residues. The CDR3 is CASSPGQRTEEAQYF. The DNA for the CDR3 is TGTGCCAGCTCACCGGGACAGAGGACTGAGGAGGCCCAGTACTTC.

The chain uses TRBV24-1 and TRBJ2-1; tentatively, D is TRBD2 (7 bases). The CDR3 consists of 13 residues. Between the trimmed V and J ends, which lost 7 bases and 10 bases, there was a span of 16 bases. The germline V gene has CDR1 KGHDR and CDR2 SFDVKD. CDR3 in DNA: TGTGCCACCAGGTCGCTAGCGGACAGCGAGCAGTTCTTC. It encodes CATRSLADSEQFF.

DNA for the CDR3: TGTGCCAGCAGCTTAGGGTACGGATTGAACACAGATACGCAGTATTTT. This sequence encodes CASSLGYGLNTDTQYF. The rearrangement links TRBV7-8 to TRBJ2-3; D unresolved. V was trimmed by 1 base and J by 2 bases, leaving 13 bases between them. The germline gives CDR1 SGHVS, CDR2 FQNEAQ. This CDR3 is built from 16 residues.

The chain recombines TRBV27 with TRBJ2-1; D gene uncertain. CDR3 length: 14 residues. Trimming removed 6 bases at V and 0 bases at J, with 9 bases between. Germline loops: CDR1 MNHEY, CDR2 SMNVEV (reference sequence). The CDR3 here is CASSRPDSYNEQFF. The CDR3, as DNA: TGTGCCAGCAGCCGACCAGACTCCTACAATGAGCAGTTCTTC.